A selection of T cell receptor beta chains follows, all from one sample in a study of identical twins. TCRdb ran MiXCR on the 5' RACE reads and lists one entry per CDR3 protein. The sample lists roughly 540,000 distinct CDR3 sequences; roughly a fifth were seen once. The data were also submitted as part of a second study, on T cells expressing NK-cell markers.

The source material was CD4+ T cells sorted from blood. All receptors come from a woman younger than 35 in good health. CDR3s include the opening cysteine and the closing phenylalanine or tryptophan. Each record gives: D gene, J gene, V gene, clone size, CDR3 DNA, CDR3 protein. A D gene is named only where the DNA matches it firmly. Some rows have no size entry. The others give once, few or many, or a class for an expanded clone.

>-|TRBJ2-5|TRBV5-5|few
TGTGCCAGCAGCCCCCCCGGGGTCGAAGAGACCCAGTACTTC
CASSPPGVEETQYF
>TRBD1|TRBJ2-7|TRBV7-2|-
TGTGCCAGCAGCAAGGTCGGACAGGTGGGAGCCTACGAGCAGTACTTC
CASSKVGQVGAYEQYF
>-|TRBJ1-1|TRBV20-1|-
TGCAGTGCCTCGATCAGTCCCGGCCTGAACACTGAAGCTTTCTTT
CSASISPGLNTEAFF
>TRBD1|TRBJ1-3|TRBV20-1|few
TGCAGTGCTAGGCCCCCAGGGGGGTTCGGAAACACCATATATTTT
CSARPPGGFGNTIYF
>TRBD2|TRBJ2-3|TRBV4-2|-
TGTGCCAGCAGCCAACCTAGTAGCGGGGGGAGCACAGATACGCAGTATTTT
CASSQPSSGGSTDTQYF
>TRBD2|TRBJ2-1|TRBV5-1|few
TGCGCCAGCAGCTTTGATACCGAGCGGGGGGGCGGGGAGCAGTTCTTC
CASSFDTERGGGEQFF
>-|TRBJ1-1|TRBV5-1|few
TGCGCCAGCAGCTCCTCCCTCACTCTCGACGGGATTAACACTGAAGCTTTCTTT
CASSSSLTLDGINTEAFF
>TRBD2|TRBJ2-3|TRBV6-5|-
TGTGCCAGCAGTTACTCCATAGCGGGAGGAGCAGATACGCAGTATTTT
CASSYSIAGGADTQYF
>TRBD1|TRBJ2-1|TRBV24-1|few
TGTGCCACCAGTGATTCGACAGGGGTATACAATGAGCAGTTCTTC
CATSDSTGVYNEQFF
>-|TRBJ2-1|TRBV18|-
TGTGCCAGCTCACCCGCCCGCGGAGCCTACAATGAGCAGTTCTTC
CASSPARGAYNEQFF
>-|TRBJ2-6|TRBV5-1|few
TGCGCCAGCAGCCAACAACCACAGGGCTCTGGTGGGGCCAACGTCCTGACTTTC
CASSQQPQGSGGANVLTF
>-|TRBJ2-3|TRBV12-3/TRBV12-4|few
TGTGCCAGCACCTCAACGATCCCCGGGACAGATACGCAGTATTTT
CASTSTIPGTDTQYF
>TRBD2|TRBJ2-1|TRBV5-1|-
TGCGCCAGCAGCCCCGAACGGACTAGCGGAACGAGCTCCTACAATGAGCAGTTCTTC
CASSPERTSGTSSYNEQFF
>-|TRBJ1-2|TRBV11-2|-
TGTGCCAGCAGCTTAGATGGCCGCGGCGGACACTATGGCTACACCTTC
CASSLDGRGGHYGYTF
>-|TRBJ2-5|TRBV20-1|-
TGCAGTGCCCGTCACCCGGGAGAGACCCAGTACTTC
CSARHPGETQYF
>-|TRBJ2-5|TRBV18|-
TGTGCCAGCTCACCACACCAGGGGGAGACCCAGTACTTC
CASSPHQGETQYF